Each of the 13 T cell receptor beta chains below was sequenced from the same sample in a study of blood T cell repertoires in COVID-19. Generated by immunoSEQ multiplex PCR, the TCRdb table keeps only in-frame clones and is missing some. The data hold approximately 350,000 clones, with about four fifths observed a single time. Sequenced input: peripheral blood. Every receptor here comes from a young man with active or convalescent COVID-19.

The chain is built from TRBV6-2 or TRBV6-3 and TRBJ1-4; 9 nucleotides agree with TRBD1. This CDR3 region has 16 residues. Germline V gene sequence: CDR1 MNHEY, CDR2 SVGEGT. The V segment lost 2 bases and the J segment 7 bases; nucleotides outside the gene matches: 8. The DNA for the CDR3 is TGTGCCAGCAGTTACCCAACACAGGGGGCGGGTGAAAAACTGTTTTTT. Amino acids: CASSYPTQGAGEKLFF.

CDR3 nucleotides: TGTGCCACCGAGACAGGGTGGAATGAAAAACTGTTTTTT. It specifies CATETGWNEKLFF. V usage is TRBV15 and J usage is TRBJ1-4; 7 nucleotides agree with TRBD1. This CDR3 contains 13 residues. In germline, CDR1 is LNHNV, CDR2 YYDKDF (reference sequence). V dropped 8 bases and J dropped 5; count of bases not matched to a gene: 5.

As DNA, the CDR3 is TGTGCCATCGGCGGGACAGGGTCCACCGGGGAGCTGTTTTTT. The encoded protein is CAIGGTGSTGELFF. The gene calls are TRBV10-3 and TRBJ2-2; 9 nucleotides line up with TRBD1. The junction had 5 bases not matched to a gene; V was cut back by 8 bases and J by 4 bases. Germline CDR1 and CDR2: ENHRY and SYGVKD. The CDR3 length is 14 residues.

This clone is a singleton in its sample. This chain uses TRBV4-2 with TRBJ1-3; D is possibly TRBD1 (5 bases). The CDR3 sequence is 17 residues long. The germline gives CDR1 LGHNA, CDR2 YNFKEQ. Trimming took 0 bases from V and 2 from J, leaving 14 bases between them. CDR3 in amino acids: CASSQDLPGKAGNTIYF. The CDR3 DNA follows: TGTGCCAGCAGCCAAGATCTGCCAGGGAAGGCTGGAAACACCATATATTTT.

V and J are TRBV7-2 and TRBJ2-7; 8 bases fit TRBD1. Germline CDR1 SGHTA, CDR2 FQGNSA. This CDR3 spans 14 amino acids. V gave up 4 bases and J gave up 2 bases; unmatched junction bases: 4. The CDR3 sequence is CASSYRDRTYEQYF. CDR3 in DNA: TGTGCCAGCAGCTACCGGGACAGGACCTACGAGCAGTACTTC.

CDR3 loop: CSTPKSDTQYF. The CDR3 bases are TGCAGTACACCAAAGTCAGATACGCAGTATTTT. The rearrangement joins TRBV20-1 to TRBJ2-3; D not certain. Germline CDR1 reads DFQATT; CDR2 reads SNEGSKA (reference sequence). This CDR3 has 11 amino acids. Trimming left V 8 bases short and J 4 bases short, with 10 bases between.

The V gene is TRBV2, the J gene TRBJ2-4, with D unclear. Trimming took 7 bases from V and 0 from J, leaving 4 bases between them. Germline CDR1 SNHLY, CDR2 FYNNEI. The CDR3 spans 12 residues. The DNA of the CDR3 is TGTGCCAGCACTTTAGCCAAAAACATTCAGTACTTC. This codes for CASTLAKNIQYF.

This clone was counted a few times. V is TRBV18 and J is TRBJ2-7; unclear D gene. This CDR3 contains 11 residues. Trimming removed 3 bases at V and 6 bases at J, with 6 bases between. Germline V gene lookup returns CDR1 KGHSH and CDR2 LQKENI. CDR3 bases: TGTGCCAGCTCACCTCCGGGCGAGCAGTACTTC. This codes for CASSPPGEQYF.

The V and J genes are TRBV6-5 and TRBJ2-4, with TRBD1 identical over 9 bases. Germline CDR1 reads MNHEY; CDR2 reads SVGAGI. The CDR3 has 14 residues. The V gene end was trimmed by 5 bases and the J gene end by 8 bases; junction bases not matched to a gene: 7. The CDR3 coding sequence is TGTGCCAGCAGTCCGGACAGGGGCTGGGACATTCAGTACTTC. This encodes CASSPDRGWDIQYF.

This CDR3 is CASGGGFQASYEQYF. CDR3 bases: TGTGCCAGCGGGGGGGGGTTCCAAGCATCCTACGAGCAGTACTTC. The chain has TRBV2 and TRBJ2-7; 7 bases match TRBD2. V was pared by 8 bases and J by 1 base, with 11 bases of the junction left unmatched. The CDR3 sequence is 15 residues long. Per the germline V gene, CDR1 is SNHLY and CDR2 is FYNNEI.

This clone occurred once. The chain uses TRBV13 and TRBJ2-7; 13 bases fit TRBD2. V lost 6 bases, J lost 5 bases, and 16 bases stayed unmatched. The CDR3 totals 18 residues. CDR1 is PRHDT and CDR2 is FYEKMQ in the germline V gene (reference sequence). CDR3 sequence: CASSVRPGLAGALDEQYF. CDR3 sequence (DNA): TGTGCCAGCAGTGTCCGGCCTGGACTAGCGGGAGCATTGGACGAGCAGTACTTC.

The J gene is TRBJ1-5, the V gene TRBV23-1; TRBD1 is a possible D gene (5 bases). TRBV23-1 counts as an open reading frame of uncertain function. The CDR3 loop spans 14 amino acids. V lost 3 bases and J 7 bases, leaving 13 bases between the germline ends. This CDR3 reads CASSHYVGGQPQHF. DNA of the CDR3: TGCGCCAGCAGTCACTACGTCGGGGGACAGCCCCAGCATTTT.

The V and J genes are TRBV6-5 and TRBJ2-3, with D perhaps TRBD2 (6 bases). V lost 4 bases and J 3 bases, leaving 11 bases between the germline ends. The CDR3 is made up of 14 amino acids. Looked up from germline, CDR1 is MNHEY and CDR2 is SVGAGI. DNA of the CDR3: TGTGCCAGCAGTTCGGGTGGGAGGACAGATACGCAGTATTTT. Encoded protein: CASSSGGRTDTQYF.